Sequencing of this T cell receptor beta chain was carried out in a study of T cell repertoires in cytomegalovirus infection. Study details: Indications came from public TCR beta signatures; they pointed to CMV infection and to a matching HLA type. Broader study findings: Across the ex vivo response, the dominant clonotypes were HLA-C-restricted CMV-specific TCR beta clonotypes. Summed frequency of public TCR beta families distinguished CMV carriers with the relevant HLA.

Turning to this clonotype: What it recognizes is unknown.

TCRdb reprocessed the reads via MiXCR and lists one record per CDR3 protein. Counted here are roughly 180,000 distinct CDR3 sequences, approximately 28% occurring once; the ten biggest clones make up roughly 31%. V was pared by 5 bases and J by 2 bases, with 10 bases of the junction left unmatched. The CDR3 length is 15 residues. CDR1 is DFQATT and CDR2 is SNEGSKA in the germline V gene (reference sequence). This chain links TRBV20-1 with TRBJ1-1; TRBD1 agrees at 8 bases. The specimen sequenced was PBMCs. The receptor's source is a human donor in good health (CMV status not recorded). Some clones in this sample may be carry-over from other donors' samples. CDR3 DNA sequence: TGCAGTGCTCGCGCTAACAGGGGGTTTAACACTGAAGCTTTCTTT. It specifies CSARANRGFNTEAFF.